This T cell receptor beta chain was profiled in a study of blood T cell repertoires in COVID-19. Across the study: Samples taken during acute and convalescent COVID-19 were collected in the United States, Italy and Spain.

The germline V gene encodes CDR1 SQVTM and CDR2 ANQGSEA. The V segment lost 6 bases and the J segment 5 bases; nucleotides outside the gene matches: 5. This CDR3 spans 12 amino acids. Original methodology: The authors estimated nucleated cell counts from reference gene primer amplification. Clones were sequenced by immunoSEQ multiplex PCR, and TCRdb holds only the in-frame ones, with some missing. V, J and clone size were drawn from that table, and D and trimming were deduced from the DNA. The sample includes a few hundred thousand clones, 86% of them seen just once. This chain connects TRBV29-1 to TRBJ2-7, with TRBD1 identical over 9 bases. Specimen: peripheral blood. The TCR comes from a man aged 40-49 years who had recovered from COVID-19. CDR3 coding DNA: TGCAGCGTGAGGACAGGGGCCCACGAGCAGTACTTC. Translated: CSVRTGAHEQYF.